Below are 22 T cell receptor beta chains sequenced from a single sample in a study of blood T cell repertoires in COVID-19. Assay: immunoSEQ multiplex PCR; the TCRdb copy retains only in-frame clones and omits some. The data contain some 250,000 clones, about 83% of them singletons. Sequencing input: peripheral blood. The receptors shown here come from an elderly man with acute or convalescent COVID-19.

The chain has TRBV5-6 and TRBJ1-1; D might be TRBD1 (6 bases). The germline V gene encodes CDR1 SGHDT and CDR2 YYEEEE. This CDR3 region has 16 residues. V lost 2 bases and J 1 base, leaving 15 bases between the germline ends. CDR3 sequence reads: CASSFLGGPRNTEAFF. The CDR3 DNA reads as TGTGCCAGCAGCTTTTTAGGGGGTCCTAGGAACACTGAAGCTTTCTTT.

V and J are TRBV6-5 and TRBJ1-5, with no clear D. CDR3 length: 16 amino acids. CDR1 is MNHEY and CDR2 is SVGAGI in the germline V gene. Trimming cost V 4 bases and J 2 bases, with 15 bases left between them. CDR3 coding DNA: TGTGCCAGCAGTTTATCCCGGGGAGGTGGCAATCAGCCCCAGCATTTT. Its translation: CASSLSRGGGNQPQHF.

The chain couples TRBV7-2 to TRBJ1-2, with 10 bases aligning to TRBD1. The CDR3 loop spans 15 amino acids. With 5 bases clipped from V and 7 bases from J, the junction kept 10 bases outside the gene matches. Germline V lookup: CDR1 SGHTA, CDR2 FQGNSA. This CDR3 is CASSPATGGRSGYTF. The CDR3 nucleotides are TGTGCCAGCAGCCCGGCGACAGGGGGCCGGAGTGGCTACACCTTC.

For the CDR3, the DNA is TGTGCCAGCAGCTTGTGGTCCGGGACCGGGACTAGGATGACCGGGGAGCTGTTTTTT. This translates into CASSLWSGTGTRMTGELFF. The chain uses TRBV7-9 and TRBJ2-2, with 8 bases that match TRBD2. The CDR3 sequence is 19 residues long. The V gene's germline CDR1 is SEHNR and CDR2 FQNEAQ (reference sequence). V trimming: 3 bases; J trimming: 5 bases; junction bases outside the gene matches: 17.

The chain carries TRBV7-9 and TRBJ1-1; perhaps TRBD1 as D (6 bases). The V gene's germline CDR1 is SEHNR and CDR2 FQNEAQ (reference sequence). The CDR3 is made up of 15 amino acids. Trimming stripped 5 bases from V and 2 bases from J, with 15 bases between. The CDR3 reads CASSPYRARNTEAFF. As DNA, the CDR3 is TGTGCCAGCAGCCCTTACAGGGCTCGAAACACTGAAGCTTTCTTT.

The DNA for the CDR3 is TGTGCCAGCAGTGGTTTCAGGGGGATCGGGCAGCCCCAGCATTTT. Translated: CASSGFRGIGQPQHF. This rearrangement joins TRBV28 to TRBJ1-5; 7 bases map to TRBD1. The CDR3 is made up of 15 amino acids. V was clipped by 5 bases and J by 7 bases; unmatched bases: 11. CDR1 is MDHEN and CDR2 is SYDVKM in the germline V gene.

This CDR3 reads CASSDPPGNVLTF. The CDR3 DNA is TGTGCCAGCAGTGATCCCCCGGGCAACGTCCTGACTTTC. The chain uses TRBV6-1 and TRBJ2-6; D is unresolved. Germline assignment: CDR1 MNHNS and CDR2 SASEGT. The CDR3 is made up of 13 amino acids. V was cut by 3 bases and J by 9 bases, with 9 bases left in between.

J is TRBJ2-7 and V is TRBV5-4; 8 bases are a match to TRBD1. The germline V gene has CDR1 SGHNT and CDR2 YYREEE (reference sequence). This CDR3 is 13 amino acids long. J lost 6 bases, V lost 1 base, and 3 bases had no gene match. The CDR3 region has the DNA TGTGCCAGCAGCTTGCAGGGGGCGGTCGAGCAGTACTTC. It yields the protein CASSLQGAVEQYF.

The gene calls are TRBV20-1 and TRBJ2-1; no clear D. The germline V gene has CDR1 DFQATT and CDR2 SNEGSKA (reference sequence). The V and J ends lost 8 bases and 4 bases respectively, with 9 bases between them. This CDR3 has 11 amino acids. The CDR3 loop reads CSIDKYNEQFF. CDR3 DNA: TGCAGTATAGACAAGTACAATGAGCAGTTCTTC.

This clone was counted a single time. This sequence joins TRBV5-4 and TRBJ2-7; the D gene is possibly TRBD1 (6 bases). CDR3 length: 12 residues. Germline CDR1 reads SGHNT; CDR2 reads YYREEE (reference sequence). Trimming removed 4 bases from V and 3 bases from J, with 8 bases in between. The CDR3 DNA is TGTGCCAGCAGCACGGACAGCTACGAGCAGTACTTC. It codes for CASSTDSYEQYF.

The CDR3 DNA follows: TGTGCCAGCAGGGAATTAGGGACAGCACGCCTGGGGGGCAATCAGCCCCAGCATTTT. Residues: CASRELGTARLGGNQPQHF. The rearrangement uses TRBV27 and TRBJ1-5; 7 nucleotides agree with TRBD1. The germline V gene encodes CDR1 MNHEY and CDR2 SMNVEV (reference sequence). Germline trimming cut 6 bases from V and 2 bases from J; bases unmatched to any gene: 19. The CDR3 has 19 amino acids.

This sequence joins TRBV19 and TRBJ1-5, with D possibly being TRBD1 (5 bases). V gave up 10 bases and J gave up 6 bases, with 16 bases separating them. Germline CDR1 and CDR2: LNHDA and SQIVND (reference sequence). This CDR3 is 13 amino acids long. CDR3 bases: TGTGCCACCGATCGTGGGGCAGGTCAGCCCCAGCATTTT. This sequence encodes CATDRGAGQPQHF.

The rearrangement joins TRBV10-2 to TRBJ2-2; a possible D gene is TRBD2 (6 bases). Germline CDR1 and CDR2: WSHSY and SAAADI. The CDR3 extends over 13 amino acids. V lost 8 bases and J lost 7, with 14 bases in between. CDR3 bases: TGCGCCAGCCGACGGGAGATTGGCGGGGAGCTGTTTTTT. Its translation: CASRREIGGELFF.

This chain connects TRBV25-1 to TRBJ1-4; D ambiguous. Trimming removed 6 bases at V and 5 bases at J, with 13 bases between. Germline V gene data show CDR1 as MGHDK and CDR2 as SYGVNS. This CDR3 comprises 14 residues. The CDR3 protein is CASSDTYQNEKLFF. The CDR3, as DNA: TGTGCCAGCAGCGACACCTACCAGAATGAAAAACTGTTTTTT.

This clone showed up just once. This chain uses TRBV19 with TRBJ1-4; D may be TRBD1 (5 bases). Trimming stripped 3 bases from V and 8 bases from J, with 13 bases between. The CDR3 spans 14 residues. Germline V lookup: CDR1 LNHDA, CDR2 SQIVND (reference sequence). The CDR3 sequence is CASSIWQGEEKLFF. DNA of the CDR3: TGTGCCAGTAGTATTTGGCAGGGTGAAGAAAAACTGTTTTTT.

The table lists this clone with a count of one. Here the CDR3 DNA reads TGTGCCAGTAGTATAACTAGCAGGGACACAGATACGCAGTATTTT. This encodes CASSITSRDTDTQYF. The V call is TRBV19, the J call TRBJ2-3, with D maybe TRBD2 (6 bases). The CDR3 totals 15 residues. With 2 bases removed from V and 2 bases from J, the gap between germline ends came to 11 bases. Germline values: CDR1 LNHDA, CDR2 SQIVND (reference sequence).

The V and J genes are TRBV18 and TRBJ1-1; D possibly corresponds to TRBD1 (5 bases). Germline V CDR1 and CDR2: KGHSH, LQKENI. This CDR3 region has 15 residues. V was pared by 3 bases and J by 5 bases, with 16 bases between. Here the CDR3 reads CASSPPGTRRTEAFF. The CDR3 DNA reads TGTGCCAGCTCACCCCCGGGGACTCGAAGGACTGAAGCTTTCTTT. Based on the CDR3 plus reference TRBV18 and TRBJ1-1, the full variable domain is NAGVMQNPRHLVRRRGQEARLRCSPMKGHSHVYWYRQLPEEGLKFMVYLQKENIIDESGMPKERFSAEFPKEGPSILRIQQVVRGDSAAYFCASSPPGTRRTEAFFGQGTRLTVV.

The V and J genes are TRBV10-3 and TRBJ2-1; 11 nucleotides agree with TRBD2. Germline-derived CDR1 and CDR2 are ENHRY and SYGVKD. Trimming removed 7 bases from V and 5 bases from J; junction bases left unmatched: 7. This CDR3 is built from 15 residues. CDR3 nucleotide sequence: TGTGCCATCACTACCGGGACTAGCGGACACAATGAGCAGTTCTTC. Protein product: CAITTGTSGHNEQFF.

This clone was detected only once. The chain uses TRBV5-6 and TRBJ1-2; 7 bases map to TRBD1. The germline V gene encodes CDR1 SGHDT and CDR2 YYEEEE. This CDR3 spans 14 amino acids. Trimming took 2 bases from V and 2 from J; bases not matched to a gene: 3. Here the CDR3 reads CASSLGTENYGYTF. The CDR3 DNA is TGTGCCAGCAGCTTAGGGACAGAGAACTATGGCTACACCTTC.

The chain is built from TRBV11-3 and TRBJ2-7; D might be TRBD1 (6 bases). V was cut by 1 base and J by 4 bases, with 8 bases left in between. This CDR3 is built from 13 residues. CDR1 is SGHNT, CDR2 YENEEA, per germline. DNA for the CDR3: TGTGCCAGCAGCTTAGGGGGGCTATACGAGCAGTACTTC. Encoded protein: CASSLGGLYEQYF.

The chain uses TRBV6-6 and TRBJ2-2, with 8 bases matching TRBD1. CDR3 length: 20 amino acids. The germline V gene has CDR1 MNHNY and CDR2 SVGAGI (reference sequence). J was trimmed by 6 bases and V by 6 bases; bases with no gene match: 24. The CDR3 loop is CASSRPKIRTGSFVAGELFF. The CDR3 DNA reads TGTGCCAGCAGCCGACCAAAAATACGGACAGGGTCTTTCGTCGCCGGGGAGCTGTTTTTT.

A remark on this clone: Other nucleotide sequences from this sample produce the same CDR3. This rearrangement joins TRBV28 to TRBJ2-1; 10 bases align to TRBD2. Germline-derived CDR1 and CDR2 are MDHEN and SYDVKM. CDR3 length: 15 residues. V trimming: 6 bases; J trimming: 3 bases; junction bases outside the gene matches: 5. CDR3 DNA: TGTGCCAGCAGCTCTCCTAGCGGGAGCTACAATGAGCAGTTCTTC. This translates into CASSSPSGSYNEQFF.